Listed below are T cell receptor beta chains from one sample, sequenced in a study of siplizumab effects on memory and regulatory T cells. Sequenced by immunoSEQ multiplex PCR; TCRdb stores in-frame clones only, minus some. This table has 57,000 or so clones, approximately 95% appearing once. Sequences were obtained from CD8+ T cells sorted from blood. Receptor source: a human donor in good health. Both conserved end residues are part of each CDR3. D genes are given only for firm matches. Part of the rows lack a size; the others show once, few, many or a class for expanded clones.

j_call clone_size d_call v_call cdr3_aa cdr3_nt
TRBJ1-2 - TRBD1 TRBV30 CAWTGQGNDGYTF TGTGCCTGGACGGGACAGGGGAATGATGGCTACACCTTC
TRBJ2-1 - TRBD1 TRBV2 CATRDRGYNEQFF TGTGCCACCCGGGACAGGGGCTACAATGAGCAGTTCTTC
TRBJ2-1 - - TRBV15 CATSRGTSGNEQFF TGTGCCACCAGCAGAGGGACGTCGGGGAATGAGCAGTTCTTC
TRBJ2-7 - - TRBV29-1 CSVDLGQGPYEQYF TGCAGCGTTGATTTAGGGCAGGGGCCCTACGAGCAGTACTTC
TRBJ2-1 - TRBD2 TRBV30 CAWTGLAGGNEQFF TGTGCCTGGACGGGACTAGCGGGGGGCAATGAGCAGTTCTTC
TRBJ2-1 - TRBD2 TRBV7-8 CASSLGSGRAGEQFF TGTGCCAGCAGCTTAGGCAGCGGGAGGGCCGGCGAGCAGTTCTTC
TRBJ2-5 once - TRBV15 CATSRPRQETQYF TGTGCCACCAGCAGACCTCGCCAAGAGACCCAGTACTTC
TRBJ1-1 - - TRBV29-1 CSTRWGLQRGVNTEAFF TGCAGCACGCGATGGGGGTTACAAAGGGGAGTGAACACTGAAGCTTTCTTT
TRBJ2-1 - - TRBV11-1 CASRPPGLNEQFF TGTGCCAGCAGACCCCCGGGCCTCAATGAGCAGTTCTTC
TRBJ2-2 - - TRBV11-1 CASSYERDTGELFF TGTGCCAGCAGCTATGAGAGGGACACCGGGGAGCTGTTTTTT
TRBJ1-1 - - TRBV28 CASSENSDGTEAFF TGTGCCAGCAGTGAGAATTCGGACGGTACTGAAGCTTTCTTT
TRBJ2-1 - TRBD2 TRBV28 CANSERDNNEQFF TGTGCTAATTCGGAGCGGGATAACAATGAGCAGTTCTTC
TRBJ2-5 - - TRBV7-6 CASRIGRGLQETQYF TGTGCCAGCAGGATTGGACGGGGATTGCAAGAGACCCAGTACTTC
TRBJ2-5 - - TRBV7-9 CASSYRGQETQYF TGTGCCAGCAGCTACCGGGGCCAAGAGACCCAGTACTTC
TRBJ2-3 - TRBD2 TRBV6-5 CASSYEAGGTDTQYF TGTGCCAGCAGTTACGAAGCGGGAGGGACAGATACGCAGTATTTT
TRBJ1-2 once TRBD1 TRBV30 CAWGRDRDRYGYTF TGTGCCTGGGGCCGGGACAGGGACCGCTATGGCTACACCTTC
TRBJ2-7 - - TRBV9 CASSVGKATYEQYF TGTGCCAGCAGCGTAGGGAAAGCGACCTACGAGCAGTACTTC
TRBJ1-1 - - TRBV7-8 CASSPAGGNTEAFF TGTGCCAGCAGCCCCGCTGGGGGTAACACTGAAGCTTTCTTT
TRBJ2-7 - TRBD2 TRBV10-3 CAISERTAGDAPYEQYF TGTGCCATCAGTGAAAGGACAGCGGGGGATGCCCCCTACGAGCAGTACTTC
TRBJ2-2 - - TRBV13 CASSWSPGTGAGELFF TGTGCCAGCAGCTGGAGCCCCGGGACGGGGGCCGGGGAGCTGTTTTTT
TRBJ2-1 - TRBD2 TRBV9 CASSQGLAVNHEQFF TGTGCCAGCAGCCAGGGACTAGCGGTTAACCATGAGCAGTTCTTC
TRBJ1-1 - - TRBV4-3 CASSHTSAPEAFF TGCGCCAGCAGCCACACCTCAGCACCTGAAGCTTTCTTT
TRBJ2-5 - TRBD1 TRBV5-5 CASSLYDRGETQYF TGTGCCAGCAGCTTATACGACAGGGGGGAGACCCAGTACTTC
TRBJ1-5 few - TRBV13 CASSLHGANQPQHF TGTGCCAGCAGCTTACATGGGGCCAATCAGCCCCAGCATTTT
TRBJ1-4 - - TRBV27 CASSLVVGPLAGDEKLFF TGTGCCAGCAGTTTAGTGGTGGGACCACTAGCGGGTGATGAAAAACTGTTTTTT
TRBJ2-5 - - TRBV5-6 CASSDDSKETQYF TGTGCCAGCAGCGATGACAGCAAAGAGACCCAGTACTTC
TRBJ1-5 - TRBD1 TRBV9 CASSPRIRDREQNQPQHF TGTGCCAGCAGCCCCCGAATCCGGGACAGGGAACAGAATCAGCCCCAGCATTTT
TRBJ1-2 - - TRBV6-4 CASSKDNHHGYGYTF TGTGCCAGCAGTAAAGACAACCACCACGGCTATGGCTACACCTTC
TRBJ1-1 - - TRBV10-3 CAIGSQGNTEAFF TGTGCCATCGGCTCACAGGGGAACACTGAAGCTTTCTTT
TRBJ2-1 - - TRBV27 CASSRLESGAEQFF TGTGCCAGCAGCCGACTGGAATCTGGCGCTGAGCAGTTCTTC
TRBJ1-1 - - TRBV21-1 CASSKGDREYGAFF TGTGCCAGCAGCAAAGGAGACAGGGAATATGGAGCTTTCTTT
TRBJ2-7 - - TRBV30 CAWSGEGSPEQYF TGTGCCTGGAGTGGCGAGGGAAGCCCCGAGCAGTACTTC
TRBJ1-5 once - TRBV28 CASSGGTGNQPQHF TGTGCCAGTTCTGGGGGAACGGGCAATCAGCCCCAGCATTTT
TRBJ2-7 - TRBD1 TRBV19 CASSIYRGGRYEQYF TGTGCCAGTAGTATTTACCGAGGGGGCAGATACGAGCAGTACTTC
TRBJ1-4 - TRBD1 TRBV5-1 CASSLNFRFGQGSSTNEKLFF TGCGCCAGCAGCTTGAATTTCCGGTTCGGACAGGGCTCCTCAACTAATGAAAAACTGTTTTTT
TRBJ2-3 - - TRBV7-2 CAGWERTIDTQYF TGTGCAGGGTGGGAGCGCACAATAGATACGCAGTATTTT
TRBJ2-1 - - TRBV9 CASSGNGEQFF TGTGCCAGCAGCGGGAACGGTGAGCAGTTCTTC
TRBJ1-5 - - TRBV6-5 CASSYPGEHQPQHF TGTGCCAGCAGCTACCCGGGGGAGCATCAGCCCCAGCATTTT
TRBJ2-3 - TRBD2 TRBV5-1 CASSPGLAYTDTQYF TGCGCCAGCAGCCCGGGACTAGCGTACACAGATACGCAGTATTTT
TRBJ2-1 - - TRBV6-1 CASSGGKVDEQFF TGTGCCAGCAGTGGCGGGAAGGTGGATGAGCAGTTCTTC
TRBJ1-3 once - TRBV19 CASGSGNTIYF TGTGCGTCCGGCTCTGGAAACACCATATATTTT
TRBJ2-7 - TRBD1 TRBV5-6 CASTNRGKLSYEQYF TGTGCCAGCACCAACAGGGGGAAGTTATCCTACGAGCAGTACTTC
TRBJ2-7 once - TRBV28 CASKGRSYEQYF TGTGCCAGCAAAGGGAGGTCCTACGAGCAGTACTTC
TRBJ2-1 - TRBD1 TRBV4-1 CASSQVGTANNEQFF TGCGCCAGCAGCCAAGTAGGGACAGCAAACAATGAGCAGTTCTTC
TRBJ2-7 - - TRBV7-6 CASSLKAVLSYEQYF TGTGCCAGCAGCTTAAAGGCAGTCCTCTCCTACGAGCAGTACTTC
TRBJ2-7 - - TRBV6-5 CASSYGGLGPTYEQYF TGTGCCAGCAGTTATGGCGGCCTGGGCCCCACCTACGAGCAGTACTTC
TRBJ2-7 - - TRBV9 CASSAPGSEYEQYF TGTGCCAGCAGCGCTCCGGGCAGTGAATACGAGCAGTACTTC
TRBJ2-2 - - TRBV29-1 CSVEYGADTGELFF TGCAGCGTTGAGTACGGGGCCGACACCGGGGAGCTGTTTTTT
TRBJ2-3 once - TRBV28 CASSLTVASTDTQYF TGTGCCAGCAGCCTTACGGTGGCTAGCACAGATACGCAGTATTTT
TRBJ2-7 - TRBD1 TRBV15 CATSTWDRGSYEQYF TGTGCCACCAGCACCTGGGACAGGGGCTCCTACGAGCAGTACTTC
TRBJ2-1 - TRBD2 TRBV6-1 CASSERTSGPYNEQFF TGTGCCAGCAGTGAAAGGACTAGCGGGCCATACAATGAGCAGTTCTTC
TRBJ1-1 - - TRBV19 CASSKDPGGTEAFF TGTGCCAGTAGTAAAGACCCCGGTGGGACTGAAGCTTTCTTT
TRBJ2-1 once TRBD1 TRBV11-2 CASSLPPGGYNEQFF TGTGCCAGCAGCTTACCCCCAGGGGGCTACAATGAGCAGTTCTTC
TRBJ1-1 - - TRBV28 CASRYSNTEAFF TGTGCCAGCAGATACAGTAACACTGAAGCTTTCTTT
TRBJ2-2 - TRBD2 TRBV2 CASTTSGSNTGELFF TGTGCCAGCACAACTAGCGGGTCGAACACCGGGGAGCTGTTTTTT
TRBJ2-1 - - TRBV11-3 CASSPRTFYNEQFF TGTGCCAGCAGCCCCCGGACCTTTTACAATGAGCAGTTCTTC
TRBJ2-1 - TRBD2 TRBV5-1 CASSPGLAGDFSYNEQFF TGCGCCAGCAGCCCGGGACTAGCGGGAGACTTCTCCTACAATGAGCAGTTCTTC